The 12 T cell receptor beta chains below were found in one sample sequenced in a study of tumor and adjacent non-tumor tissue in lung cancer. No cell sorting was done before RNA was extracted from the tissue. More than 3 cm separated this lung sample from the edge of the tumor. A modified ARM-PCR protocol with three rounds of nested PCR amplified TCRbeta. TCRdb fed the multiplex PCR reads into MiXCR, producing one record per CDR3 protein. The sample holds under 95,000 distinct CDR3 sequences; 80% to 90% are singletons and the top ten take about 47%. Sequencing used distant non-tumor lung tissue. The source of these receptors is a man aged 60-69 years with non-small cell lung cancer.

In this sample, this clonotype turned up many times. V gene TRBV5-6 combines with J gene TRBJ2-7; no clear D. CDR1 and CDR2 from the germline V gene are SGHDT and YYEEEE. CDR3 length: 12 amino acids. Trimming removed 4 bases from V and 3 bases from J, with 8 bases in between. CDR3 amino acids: CASSMDRYEQYF. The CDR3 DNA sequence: TGTGCCAGCAGCATGGATCGCTACGAGCAGTACTTC. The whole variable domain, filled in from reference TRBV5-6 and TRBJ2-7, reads DAGVTQSPTHLIKTRGQQVTLRCSPKSGHDTVSWYQQALGQGPQFIFQYYEEEERQRGNFPDRFSGHQFPNYSSELNVNALLLGDSALYLCASSMDRYEQYFGPGTRLTVT.

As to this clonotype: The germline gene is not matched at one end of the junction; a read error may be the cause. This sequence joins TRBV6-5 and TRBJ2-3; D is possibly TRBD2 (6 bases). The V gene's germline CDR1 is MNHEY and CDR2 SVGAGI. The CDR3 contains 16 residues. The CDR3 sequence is CASSSGEGSGRDTQYF. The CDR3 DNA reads TGTGCAAGCAGTTCTGGAGAGGGAAGTGGGAGGGATACGCAGTATTTT.

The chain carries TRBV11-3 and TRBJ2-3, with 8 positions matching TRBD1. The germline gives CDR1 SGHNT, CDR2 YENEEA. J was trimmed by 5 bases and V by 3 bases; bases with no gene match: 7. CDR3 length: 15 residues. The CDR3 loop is CASSLDKGQEDTQYF. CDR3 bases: TGTGCCAGCAGCTTGGATAAGGGACAGGAAGATACGCAGTATTTT.

The CDR3 bases are TGTGCCAGCAGTGAAGGCCCAGCGGGCACCATATATTTT. Its protein product is CASSEGPAGTIYF. The chain is built from TRBV6-1 and TRBJ1-3; D uncertain. The germline gives CDR1 MNHNS, CDR2 SASEGT. The ends were cut back, 1 base at V and 9 bases at J, with 10 bases in the middle. This CDR3 region has 13 residues.

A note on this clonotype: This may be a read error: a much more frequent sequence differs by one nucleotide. Written as DNA, the CDR3 is TGTGCCAGCAGTTCCCCTGGGAGGGCTGGAGATACGCAGTATTTT. It yields the protein CASSSPGRAGDTQYF. The chain carries TRBV28 and TRBJ2-3; 7 bases line up with TRBD2. Germline V CDR1 and CDR2: MDHEN, SYDVKM. The CDR3 is made up of 15 amino acids. V lost 4 bases to trimming and J lost 5 bases; unmatched junction nucleotides: 9.

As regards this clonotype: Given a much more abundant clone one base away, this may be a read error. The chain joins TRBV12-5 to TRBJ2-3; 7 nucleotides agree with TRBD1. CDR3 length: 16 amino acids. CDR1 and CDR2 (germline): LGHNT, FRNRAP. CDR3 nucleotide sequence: TGTGCTAGTGGTTTGGGGGTCAGGGACAGCACAGATATGCAGTATTTT. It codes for CASGLGVRDSTDMQYF.

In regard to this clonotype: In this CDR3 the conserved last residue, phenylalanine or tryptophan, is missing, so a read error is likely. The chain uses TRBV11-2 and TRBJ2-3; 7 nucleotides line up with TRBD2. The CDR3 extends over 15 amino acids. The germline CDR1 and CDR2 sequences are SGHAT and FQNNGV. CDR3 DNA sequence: TGTGCCAGCAGCTTTTTCCTAGCGGTGGGAGATAAGCAGTATTCT. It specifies CASSFFLAVGDKQYS.

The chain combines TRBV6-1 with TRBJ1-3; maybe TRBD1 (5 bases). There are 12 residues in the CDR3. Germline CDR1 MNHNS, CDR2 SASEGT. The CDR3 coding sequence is TGTGTTAGCCGGACAAGCCGAAACACCATATATTTT. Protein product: CVSRTSRNTIYF.

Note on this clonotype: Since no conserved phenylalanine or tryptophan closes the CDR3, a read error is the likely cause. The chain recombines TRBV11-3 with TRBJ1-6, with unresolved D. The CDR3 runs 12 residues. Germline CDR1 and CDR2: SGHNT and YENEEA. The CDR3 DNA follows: TGTGCCCGCAGCGACGGTTATCCATCCCTCCACCTT. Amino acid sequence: CARSDGYPSLHL.

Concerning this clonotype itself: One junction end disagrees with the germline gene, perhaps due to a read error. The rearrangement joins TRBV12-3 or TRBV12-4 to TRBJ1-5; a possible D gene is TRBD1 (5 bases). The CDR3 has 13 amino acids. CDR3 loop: CASSLLRDQPQYF. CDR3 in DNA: TGTGCCAGCAGTTTACTCAGGGACCAGCCCCAGTACTTT.

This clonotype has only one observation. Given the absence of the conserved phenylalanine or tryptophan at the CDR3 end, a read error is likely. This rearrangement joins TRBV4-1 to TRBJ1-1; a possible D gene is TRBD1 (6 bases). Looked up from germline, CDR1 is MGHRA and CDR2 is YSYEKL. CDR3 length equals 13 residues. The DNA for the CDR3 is TGCGCCAGTAGGCGAGAGGGGGACACCGAAGCTTTCCTT. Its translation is CASRREGDTEAFL.

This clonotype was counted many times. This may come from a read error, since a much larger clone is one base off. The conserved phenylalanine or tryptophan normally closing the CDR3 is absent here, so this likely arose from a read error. CDR3 amino acids: CASSFADTVGTEAFL. The CDR3 DNA reads TGTGCCAGCAGCTTCGCCGACACGGTCGGCACTGAAGCTTTCCTT. This sequence joins TRBV11-3 and TRBJ1-1; no reliable D call. The CDR3 is 15 amino acids. The germline CDR1 and CDR2 sequences are SGHNT and YENEEA. Trimming left V 3 bases short and J 4 bases short, with 15 bases between.